Listed here are 31 T cell receptor beta chains from one sample, sequenced in a study of long-term antiretroviral therapy in people with HIV. Version v3.0 of the immunoSEQ assay was performed at survey level. Only in-frame clones appear in the TCRdb table, and some are missing; sequencing was by immunoSEQ multiplex PCR. The data show about 25,000 clones, around 83% seen once. Source: unsorted PBMCs, taken 2.9 years after starting antiretroviral therapy. Receptors were obtained from a man over 45 with HIV.

On this clone itself: A read error may produce the germline difference seen at one junction end. The identical CDR3 is also encoded by other nucleotide sequences in the sample. The genes are TRBV7-7 and TRBJ2-5; D perhaps matches TRBD2 (6 bases). The CDR3 covers 12 residues. CDR1 and CDR2 from the germline V gene are SSHAT and FNYEAQ (reference sequence). The CDR3 DNA follows: TGTGCTAGCAGCTTAGCCGGGGGGACCCAGTACTTC. Translation gives CASSLAGGTQYF.

The chain employs TRBV14 and TRBJ2-7; D not resolved. The ends were cut back, 4 bases at V and 3 bases at J, with 7 bases in the middle. Germline CDR1 SGHDN, CDR2 FVKESK. This CDR3 is built from 12 residues. DNA of the CDR3: TGTGCCAGCAGCCTTCTCAGCTACGAGCAGTACTTC. It codes for CASSLLSYEQYF.

A remark on this clone: The junction differs from germline at one of its ends, possibly a read error. This rearrangement joins TRBV2 to TRBJ2-7, with no clear D. CDR3 length: 11 residues. The germline V gene encodes CDR1 SNHLY and CDR2 FYNNEI. The CDR3 region has the DNA TGTGCCAGCAGTGAAGCATGGCCAGAGAGCTTC. It codes for CASSEAWPESF.

V and J are TRBV7-3 and TRBJ2-3; 7 positions match TRBD2. Germline lookup yields CDR1 SGHTA and CDR2 FQGTGA. V trimming: 6 bases; J trimming: 3 bases; junction bases outside the gene matches: 6. This CDR3 comprises 14 residues. The CDR3 nucleotides read TGTGCCAGCAGTCCCTCCGGGGGGACAGATACGCAGTATTTT. Protein product: CASSPSGGTDTQYF.

The rearrangement joins TRBV18 to TRBJ2-3, with 8 nucleotides matching TRBD1. The junction had 10 bases not matched to a gene; V was cut back by 4 bases and J by 4 bases. CDR1 is KGHSH and CDR2 is LQKENI in the germline V gene. The CDR3 runs to 16 residues. The CDR3 DNA follows: TGTGCCAGCTCACTGGACAGGGCCGGCGGGGCAGATACGCAGTATTTT. It is translated as CASSLDRAGGADTQYF.

This clone has a handful of counts. The chain carries TRBV7-2 and TRBJ2-7, with D perhaps TRBD1 (5 bases). This CDR3 spans 13 amino acids. Germline V gene sequence: CDR1 SGHTA, CDR2 FQGNSA. V shed 1 base and J shed 3 bases, with 7 bases lying between them. In DNA, the CDR3 is TGTGCCAGCAGCTTAGGGACAATCTACGAGCAGTACTTC. Its protein is CASSLGTIYEQYF.

The rearrangement links TRBV4-1 to TRBJ2-1; no clear D. V shed 8 bases and J shed 6 bases, with 8 bases lying between them. This CDR3 has 11 amino acids. Germline V gene lookup returns CDR1 MGHRA and CDR2 YSYEKL. The CDR3 nucleotides are TGCGCCAGCCGGATCGCCAATGAGCAGTTCTTC. Its protein product is CASRIANEQFF.

The rearrangement joins TRBV9 to TRBJ1-5; D is uncertain. The length of the CDR3 is 15 residues. V was clipped by 0 bases and J by 7 bases, with 14 bases between them. Looked up from germline, CDR1 is SGDLS and CDR2 is YYNGEE. The DNA for the CDR3 is TGTGCCAGCAGCGTAGACTACCGGGTGGAACAGCCCCAGCATTTT. Translation gives CASSVDYRVEQPQHF.

The V gene is TRBV2, the J gene TRBJ1-1; D perhaps matches TRBD1 (5 bases). Germline values: CDR1 SNHLY, CDR2 FYNNEI. With 6 bases removed from V and 5 bases from J, the gap between germline ends came to 16 bases. This CDR3 region has 14 residues. This chain's CDR3 is CASSRTRGRTEAFF. In nucleotides, the CDR3 is TGTGCCAGCAGCCGTACACGGGGCCGGACTGAAGCTTTCTTT.

The chain uses TRBV19 and TRBJ1-5; D not certain. V lost 3 bases to trimming and J lost 5 bases, with 11 bases between them. Looked up from germline, CDR1 is LNHDA and CDR2 is SQIVND (reference sequence). The CDR3 runs 14 residues. CDR3 DNA: TGTGCCAGTAGTATCATCGGGTACGATCAGCCCCAGCATTTT. This encodes CASSIIGYDQPQHF.

The rearrangement joins TRBV28 to TRBJ1-2; 10 nucleotides match TRBD1. V lost 6 bases, J lost 6 bases, and 4 bases stayed unmatched. This CDR3 region has 13 residues. Germline V gene sequence: CDR1 MDHEN, CDR2 SYDVKM. CDR3 sequence (DNA): TGTGCCAGCAGGTCCGGGACAGGGGATGGCTACACCTTC. Its protein is CASRSGTGDGYTF.

V gene TRBV5-1 combines with J gene TRBJ2-3, with no clear D. Germline V gene lookup returns CDR1 SGHRS and CDR2 YFSETQ. The CDR3 extends over 14 amino acids. Between the trimmed V and J ends, which lost 2 bases and 3 bases, there was a span of 10 bases. CDR3 region: CASSFQKGTDTQYF. DNA of the CDR3: TGCGCCAGCAGCTTTCAGAAGGGAACAGATACGCAGTATTTT.

The chain combines TRBV5-8 with TRBJ1-2; D remains ambiguous. The CDR3 length is 13 residues. Germline V gives CDR1 SGHTS, CDR2 YDEGEE. V was shortened by 1 base and J by 4 bases, with 8 bases between the two germline ends. The CDR3 nucleotides are TGTGCCAGCAGCTTGAAAACGTCCTATGGCTACACCTTC. It encodes CASSLKTSYGYTF.

The V call is TRBV19, the J call TRBJ1-1, with D unresolved. Germline V gives CDR1 LNHDA, CDR2 SQIVND (reference sequence). This CDR3 contains 12 residues. V dropped 4 bases and J dropped 11 bases, with 14 bases sitting between them. CDR3 amino acids: CASSTPVREAFF. CDR3 DNA sequence: TGTGCCAGTAGTACCCCGGTGAGGGAGGCTTTCTTT.

V is TRBV6-6 and J is TRBJ1-4, with 10 bases identical to TRBD1. The J segment lost 10 bases and the V segment lost 4 bases, leaving 9 bases of the junction unmatched. The CDR3 runs 15 residues. Per germline, CDR1 MNHNY and CDR2 SVGAGI (reference sequence). CDR3 region: CASSSSGTGDGKLFF. In nucleotides, the CDR3 is TGTGCCAGCAGTTCCTCCGGGACAGGGGATGGAAAACTGTTTTTT.

The chain uses TRBV11-2 and TRBJ1-1; weak D call: TRBD1 (6 bases). The length of the CDR3 is 18 residues. V lost 2 bases, J lost 1 base, and 20 bases lay in between. Per the germline V gene, CDR1 is SGHAT and CDR2 is FQNNGV. CDR3 protein: CASSLIPGHIPRNTEAFF. The CDR3, as DNA: TGTGCCAGCAGCTTAATTCCGGGACACATACCGCGGAACACTGAAGCTTTCTTT.

This clone was seen only a few times. The V gene is TRBV7-2, the J gene TRBJ2-1; 9 nucleotides align to TRBD1. After removal of 3 bases from V and 6 bases from J, the junction contained 9 bases not matched to a gene. CDR3 length: 16 residues. Germline-derived CDR1 and CDR2 are SGHTA and FQGNSA. CDR3 nucleotide sequence: TGTGCCAGCAGCTTTGTTGGGACAGGGTCTACCAATGAGCAGTTCTTC. This sequence encodes CASSFVGTGSTNEQFF. Variable domain in full (rest from reference TRBV7-2 and TRBJ2-1): GAGVSQSPSNKVTEKGKDVELRCDPISGHTALYWYRQSLGQGLEFLIYFQGNSAPDKSGLPSDRFSAERTGGSVSTLTIQRTQQEDSAVYLCASSFVGTGSTNEQFFGPGTRLTVL.

This clone has more than one count but fewer than ten. The rearrangement links TRBV19 to TRBJ1-5; weak D call: TRBD1 (6 bases). Deletions cut 1 base from V and 4 bases from J, with 11 bases between. Germline CDR1 LNHDA, CDR2 SQIVND (reference sequence). The CDR3 loop spans 15 amino acids. The CDR3 nucleotides are TGTGCCAGTAGTATAGGAGGAACAGGGAATCAGCCCCAGCATTTT. This gives the protein CASSIGGTGNQPQHF.

The rearrangement joins TRBV7-9 to TRBJ1-4, with TRBD1 identical over 7 bases. Losses at the gene ends were 1 base for V and 5 bases for J; bases not matched to a gene: 1. This CDR3 contains 14 residues. Germline V lookup: CDR1 SEHNR, CDR2 FQNEAQ (reference sequence). The CDR3 spells CASSLDRGNEKLFF. CDR3 DNA sequence: TGTGCCAGCAGCTTAGACAGGGGCAATGAAAAACTGTTTTTT.

J is TRBJ1-1 and V is TRBV5-1; tentatively, D is TRBD1 (6 bases). Between the trimmed V and J ends, which lost 4 bases and 5 bases, there was a span of 15 bases. CDR1 is SGHRS and CDR2 is YFSETQ in the germline V gene. CDR3 size: 14 residues. CDR3 loop: CASSLRGGATEAFF. In DNA, the CDR3 is TGCGCCAGCAGCCTGCGTGGGGGGGCGACTGAAGCTTTCTTT.

The rearrangement links TRBV11-2 to TRBJ2-2, with D hard to call. Germline CDR1 SGHAT, CDR2 FQNNGV. This CDR3 region has 13 residues. V shed 5 bases and J shed 4 bases, with 8 bases lying between them. CDR3 nucleotide sequence: TGTGCCAGCAGCATACGATTCACCGGGGAGCTGTTTTTT. Protein: CASSIRFTGELFF.

This sequence joins TRBV27 and TRBJ1-2; D possibly corresponds to TRBD1 (5 bases). The CDR3 has 17 residues. V was shortened by 2 bases and J by 5 bases, with 21 bases between the two germline ends. The germline gives CDR1 MNHEY, CDR2 SMNVEV (reference sequence). In DNA, the CDR3 is TGTGCCAGCAGTTTAATGGCCACCGAACGGGGCCTTTATGGCTACACCTTC. It translates to CASSLMATERGLYGYTF.

This chain joins TRBV5-1 and TRBJ1-1, with a weak D call TRBD1 (5 bases). The CDR3 is made up of 15 amino acids. Trimming shortened V by 4 bases and J by 4 bases, and 17 bases separated the two germline ends. Germline CDR1 reads SGHRS; CDR2 reads YFSETQ. The CDR3 sequence is CASSPEDGGGTEAFF. Here the CDR3 DNA reads TGCGCCAGCAGCCCAGAGGACGGTGGGGGCACTGAAGCTTTCTTT.

The rearrangement uses TRBV14 and TRBJ2-7, with D uncertain. From germline, CDR1 is SGHDN and CDR2 FVKESK. V lost 4 bases, J lost 5 bases, and 15 bases lay in between. The CDR3 loop spans 14 amino acids. CDR3 sequence reads: CASSPAFGSNEQYF. The DNA of the CDR3 is TGTGCCAGCAGCCCAGCGTTCGGGTCGAACGAGCAGTACTTC.

This chain uses TRBV5-1 with TRBJ1-2; D is uncertain. The germline gives CDR1 SGHRS, CDR2 YFSETQ. The CDR3 totals 14 residues. Deletions cut 0 bases from V and 6 bases from J, with 12 bases between. This chain's CDR3 is CASSLVAGSDGYTF. In DNA form, the CDR3 reads TGCGCCAGCAGCTTGGTGGCGGGGAGCGATGGCTACACCTTC.

The gene calls are TRBV5-6 and TRBJ2-1, with TRBD2 matching 12 bases. The CDR3 runs to 16 residues. Germline CDR1 and CDR2: SGHDT and YYEEEE. V shed 4 bases and J 8 bases; nucleotides not matched to a gene: 10. The CDR3 DNA is TGTGCCAGCAGCGCCGAGACTAGCGGGGGTTATGATGAGCAGTTCTTC. Protein: CASSAETSGGYDEQFF.

The chain is built from TRBV6-6 and TRBJ1-1; 11 nucleotides agree with TRBD1. Per the germline V gene, CDR1 is MNHNY and CDR2 is SVGAGI (reference sequence). V was clipped by 4 bases and J by 5 bases; unmatched bases: 6. The CDR3 totals 15 residues. CDR3 in amino acids: CASSSTGTGGTEAFF. The DNA for the CDR3 is TGTGCCAGCAGTTCGACCGGGACAGGGGGGACTGAAGCTTTCTTT.

A few counts support this clone. This chain uses TRBV5-1 with TRBJ2-7; D is uncertain. V dropped 5 bases and J dropped 2 bases, with 11 bases sitting between them. The germline CDR1 and CDR2 sequences are SGHRS and YFSETQ. The CDR3 sequence is 13 residues long. CDR3 DNA: TGCGCCAGCAGAGGTGCAGCCACCTACGAGCAGTACTTC. As protein: CASRGAATYEQYF.

This chain joins TRBV28 and TRBJ2-4, with D tentatively TRBD1 (5 bases). The CDR3 loop spans 16 amino acids. Germline-derived CDR1 and CDR2 are MDHEN and SYDVKM. Trimming removed 1 base at V and 0 bases at J, with 10 bases between. The CDR3 reads CASSLFGALAKNIQYF. In nucleotides, the CDR3 is TGTGCCAGCAGTTTATTTGGGGCACTAGCCAAAAACATTCAGTACTTC.

Relative to its sample, this clone is medium-sized. The chain's CDR3 is CASSILTQTGANVLTF. The CDR3 bases are TGTGCCAGTAGTATTCTAACCCAGACTGGGGCCAACGTCCTGACTTTC. The chain uses TRBV19 and TRBJ2-6; D is uncertain. V shed 3 bases and J shed 2 bases, with 11 bases lying between them. The CDR3 runs to 16 residues. Germline V gene data show CDR1 as LNHDA and CDR2 as SQIVND (reference sequence).

This clone was picked up one time. The sample has other DNA sequences that encode this CDR3 too. This rearrangement joins TRBV7-9 to TRBJ1-1; D unclear. This CDR3 spans 13 amino acids. Trimming cost V 5 bases and J 1 base, with 8 bases left between them. CDR1 and CDR2 from the germline V gene are SEHNR and FQNEAQ (reference sequence). As DNA, the CDR3 is TGTGCCAGCAGCCCTTGGCGGAACACTGAAGCTTTCTTT. Translation gives CASSPWRNTEAFF.